The rows below give T cell receptor beta chains drawn from one sample of a study of T cell changes during pregnancy in multiple sclerosis. Clones were sequenced by immunoSEQ multiplex PCR, and TCRdb holds only the in-frame ones, with some missing. Here the sample spans about 76,000 clones, approximately 94% being singletons. Specimen: peripheral blood, collected in the third trimester of pregnancy. The origin of the receptors is a female donor with multiple sclerosis, enrolled in a pregnancy study. Each CDR3 is given with its conserved first and last residue. The D gene is left open where the match is weak. Size is omitted from some rows. Given values are once, few, many or a class for expanded clones.

TGTGCCAGCAGTCCCGGGACAGGGTCATCACCCCTCCACTTT | CASSPGTGSSPLHF | TRBD1 | TRBJ1-6 | TRBV27 | 14 | NA
TGTGCCAGCAGCCCCCGCGGTAGCGAAGGGACCCAGTACTTC | CASSPRGSEGTQYF | NA | TRBJ2-5 | TRBV9 | 14 | NA
TGTGCCAGTAGCCCGCAGGTAAACACTGAAGCTTTCTTT | CASSPQVNTEAFF | NA | TRBJ1-1 | TRBV19 | 13 | NA
TGTGCCAGCAGCTTAGTTGCCCGAGCTAACTATGGCTACACCTTC | CASSLVARANYGYTF | NA | TRBJ1-2 | TRBV7-3 | 15 | once
TGTGCCAGCAACGACAGACTAGCGGGGGGAGAGACCCAGTACTTC | CASNDRLAGGETQYF | TRBD2 | TRBJ2-5 | TRBV7-2 | 15 | NA
TGTGCCAGCAGCGGCTCAGGGTCCAGCACTGAAGCTTTCTTT | CASSGSGSSTEAFF | NA | TRBJ1-1 | TRBV9 | 14 | NA
TGTGCCAGCACCTCGACAGGGGGCTTCAACAATGAGCAGTTCTTC | CASTSTGGFNNEQFF | TRBD1 | TRBJ2-1 | TRBV25-1 | 15 | NA
TGTGCCAGCAGCCTAGACAGGGAGGAAGCTTTCTTT | CASSLDREEAFF | TRBD1 | TRBJ1-1 | TRBV7-8 | 12 | NA
TGTGCCAGCAGCTTAGGGAGAAATGAGCAGTTCTTC | CASSLGRNEQFF | NA | TRBJ2-1 | TRBV7-2 | 12 | NA
TGTGCCAGTGAGTCACCACCGAACCTCTACAATGAGCAGTTCTTC | CASESPPNLYNEQFF | NA | TRBJ2-1 | TRBV5-6 | 15 | NA
TGTGCCAGCAGTGACTCGGGAGGGATTGGGCCCCAGCATTTT | CASSDSGGIGPQHF | NA | TRBJ1-5 | TRBV6-4 | 14 | NA
TGTGCCAGCAGCTTAACGGGACTAGCGGGCAATGAGCAGTTCTTC | CASSLTGLAGNEQFF | TRBD2 | TRBJ2-1 | TRBV7-3 | 15 | NA
TGTGCCAGCAGCTTAGAGAGCGCTCTTTACGAGCAGTACTTC | CASSLESALYEQYF | NA | TRBJ2-7 | TRBV7-8 | 14 | NA
TGTGCCATCAGTGAGTCGCAGGGGACAGGGAGCTCCTACAATGAGCAGTTCTTC | CAISESQGTGSSYNEQFF | TRBD1 | TRBJ2-1 | TRBV10-3 | 18 | NA
TGTGCCAGCAGCCCTCTTGACCGACTAGCCTCCAACACCGGGGAGCTGTTTTTT | CASSPLDRLASNTGELFF | TRBD2 | TRBJ2-2 | TRBV4-2 | 18 | once
TGTGCCAGCAGTTATGACAGGGGGCCCTATGGCTACACCTTC | CASSYDRGPYGYTF | TRBD1 | TRBJ1-2 | TRBV6-5 | 14 | NA
TGTGCCAGCAGCGACAGGGGAAATAATGAAAAACTGTTTTTT | CASSDRGNNEKLFF | TRBD1 | TRBJ1-4 | TRBV7-9 | 14 | once
TGTGCCAGCCGGAGCAGGGGCGATCTCTATGGCTACACCTTC | CASRSRGDLYGYTF | NA | TRBJ1-2 | TRBV27 | 14 | NA
TGTGCCAGCAGGGGAAACAGGGCTATAGCCAAAAACATTCAGTACTTC | CASRGNRAIAKNIQYF | NA | TRBJ2-4 | TRBV2 | 16 | NA
TGTGCCAGCAGCTTACCGACAGGGGTGGTCGCGAACACTGAAGCTTTCTTT | CASSLPTGVVANTEAFF | TRBD1 | TRBJ1-1 | TRBV7-9 | 17 | NA
TGTGCCAGCAGTGAGGAAGCGGGGCGCACAGATACGCAGTATTTT | CASSEEAGRTDTQYF | TRBD2 | TRBJ2-3 | TRBV2 | 15 | NA
TGTGCCAGCAGCCTATTGGGACAGTCAGACACTGAAGCTTTCTTT | CASSLLGQSDTEAFF | TRBD1 | TRBJ1-1 | TRBV5-6 | 15 | NA
TGTGCTAGCAGCTTATGGCCTAGCGGGGGAGCCGCCCAAGAGACCCAGTACTTC | CASSLWPSGGAAQETQYF | TRBD2 | TRBJ2-5 | TRBV7-7 | 18 | NA
TGCGCCAGCAGCCATGGCCAGGGAGAAAAACTGTTTTTT | CASSHGQGEKLFF | NA | TRBJ1-4 | TRBV4-3 | 13 | NA
TGCGCCAGCAGCCAAGCCGGGGAGAACACTGAAGCTTTCTTT | CASSQAGENTEAFF | NA | TRBJ1-1 | TRBV4-1 | 14 | NA
TGTGCCAGCATCTCGGGTGGGGAGGGTTACTATGGCTACACCTTC | CASISGGEGYYGYTF | NA | TRBJ1-2 | TRBV6-5 | 15 | NA
TGTGCCAGCAGCATTAGGACGGGAAACTATGGCTACACCTTC | CASSIRTGNYGYTF | NA | TRBJ1-2 | TRBV11-1 | 14 | NA
TGTGCCAGCAGCCTCGGGACAGGGAATCAGCCCCAGCATTTT | CASSLGTGNQPQHF | TRBD1 | TRBJ1-5 | TRBV7-2 | 14 | NA
TGTGCCAGCAGCTACCTACAGGTCCCGAACACTGAAGCTTTCTTT | CASSYLQVPNTEAFF | NA | TRBJ1-1 | TRBV5-4 | 15 | once
TGTGCCAGCAGCCAAACGCGGGCCAACTATGGCTACACCTTC | CASSQTRANYGYTF | NA | TRBJ1-2 | TRBV7-2 | 14 | NA
TGCAGCGTTGAAGGGAGCCGGGCCAAAAACATTCAGTACTTC | CSVEGSRAKNIQYF | NA | TRBJ2-4 | TRBV29-1 | 14 | NA
TGTGCCAGCCCATTGAATCCCGGGACAGGGCGGACTGAGCAGTTCTTC | CASPLNPGTGRTEQFF | TRBD1 | TRBJ2-1 | TRBV18 | 16 | once
TGTGCCAGCAGTGCCAGACGGACCACGGGGTACAATGAGCAGTTCTTC | CASSARRTTGYNEQFF | NA | TRBJ2-1 | TRBV27 | 16 | NA
TGTGCCAGCAGCTTAGGGGCCTCCCAGAATGAGCAGTTCTTC | CASSLGASQNEQFF | NA | TRBJ2-1 | TRBV7-3 | 14 | NA
TGTGCCAGCAGCCAAGGGTCAGGGGGCACTGAAGCTTTCTTT | CASSQGSGGTEAFF | TRBD1 | TRBJ1-1 | TRBV4-2 | 14 | NA
TGTGCCAGCAGCGGACAGGGGATGGGTAATTCACCCCTCCACTTT | CASSGQGMGNSPLHF | TRBD1 | TRBJ1-6 | TRBV9 | 15 | NA
TGTGCCAGCGCAGGGGCTGAAAAACTGTTTTTT | CASAGAEKLFF | NA | TRBJ1-4 | TRBV28 | 11 | NA
TGTGCCGCCAGGGAGGGTATAGGCAATCAGCCCCAGCATTTT | CAAREGIGNQPQHF | NA | TRBJ1-5 | TRBV5-3 | 14 | NA
TGTGCCAGCAGACCCAGACAGGGGCAGGGCTACACCTTC | CASRPRQGQGYTF | TRBD1 | TRBJ1-2 | TRBV6-5 | 13 | NA
TGTGCCAGCAGCGCGGGGACAGGGGTTTCGGACACCATATATTTT | CASSAGTGVSDTIYF | TRBD1 | TRBJ1-3 | TRBV5-6 | 15 | once
TGCGCCAGCAGCCAAGACCCTAGCGGGGGGGCCGGGGAGCTGTTTTTT | CASSQDPSGGAGELFF | TRBD2 | TRBJ2-2 | TRBV4-3 | 16 | many
TGTGCCAGCAGTTTGAGCAGGGACACTGAAGCTTTCTTT | CASSLSRDTEAFF | NA | TRBJ1-1 | TRBV27 | 13 | NA
TGTGCCAGTAGACAGGGGGCCCTGTACTTC | CASRQGALYF | TRBD1 | TRBJ2-4 | TRBV19 | 10 | NA
TGTGCCAGCAGCGCCCAGAACACTGAAGCTTTCTTT | CASSAQNTEAFF | NA | TRBJ1-1 | TRBV9 | 12 | NA
TGTGCCAGCTCGCCCGCCGGGACAAACTCTGGAAACACCATATATTTT | CASSPAGTNSGNTIYF | NA | TRBJ1-3 | TRBV18 | 16 | NA
TGTGCCACGACGTGGGCAGGGTTAATCACTGAAGCTTTCTTT | CATTWAGLITEAFF | NA | TRBJ1-1 | TRBV7-9 | 14 | NA
TGTGCCAGCAGTGAGCCAACAGGGGGCAAAATCCACGGCTACACCTTC | CASSEPTGGKIHGYTF | TRBD1 | TRBJ1-2 | TRBV25-1 | 16 | NA
TGTGCCATCAGACCACAGGAAAGCTCCTACGAGCAGTACTTC | CAIRPQESSYEQYF | NA | TRBJ2-7 | TRBV10-3 | 14 | few
TGTGCCAGCAGCTCGCACCAGGGTCCCCTTACCTACGAGCAGTACTTC | CASSSHQGPLTYEQYF | NA | TRBJ2-7 | TRBV11-2 | 16 | NA
TGCGCCAGCAGCCAAGGAAGAGGATATGGCTACACCTTC | CASSQGRGYGYTF | NA | TRBJ1-2 | TRBV4-1 | 13 | NA
TGTGCCAGCAGCGGAGGGCAGGGCTATAGCGAGCAGTACTTC | CASSGGQGYSEQYF | NA | TRBJ2-7 | TRBV7-9 | 14 | NA
TGTGCCAGCTCCGCCGTGGGCCCATATGGCTACACCTTC | CASSAVGPYGYTF | NA | TRBJ1-2 | TRBV18 | 13 | NA